This entry concerns a single T cell receptor (beta chain). This was the immunoSEQ v3 assay. Assay: immunoSEQ multiplex PCR; the TCRdb copy retains only in-frame clones and omits some. The table includes 50,000 to 60,000 clones, about 81% detected once. This sample stems from a study of TIL therapy for anti-PD-1-resistant metastatic lung cancer. Looking at the study overall: Tumors carried a median about 1.5 non-synonymous mutations per megabase.

Time point noted: pre-treatment sample, taken before nivolumab and TIL therapy. Stage 4 NSCLC adults joined between 2017 and 2020. The input for sequencing was blood, taken at baseline. The TCR comes from a person between 30 and 79 years old with non-small cell lung cancer.

CDR3: CASSLVRNTEAFF. The CDR3 coding sequence is TGTGCCAGCAGCTTGGTGAGGAACACTGAAGCTTTCTTT. The chain couples TRBV7-9 to TRBJ1-1; unclear D gene. V was clipped by 3 bases and J by 1 base, with 6 bases between them. The CDR3 is 13 residues long. CDR1 and CDR2 (germline): SEHNR, FQNEAQ (reference sequence). Combining the CDR3 with reference TRBV7-9 and TRBJ1-1 gives the whole variable domain DTGVSQNPRHKITKRGQNVTFRCDPISEHNRLYWYRQTLGQGPEFLTYFQNEAQLEKSRLLSDRFSAERPKGSFSTLEIQRTEQGDSAMYLCASSLVRNTEAFFGQGTRLTVV.